A selection of T cell receptor beta chains follows, all from one sample in a study of human versus mouse CDR3 diversity and MHC coevolution. Profiled with immunoSEQ multiplex PCR; TCRdb holds only in-frame clones, not every one. The sample records around 77,000 clones, around 90% being singletons. Sequenced input: naive CD4+ T cells from blood. These receptors originate from a person aged 30 to 69 in good health. Each CDR3 is given with its conserved first and last residue. The order of the fields is CDR3 DNA, CDR3 protein, D gene, J gene, V gene, clone size. A D gene is named only where the DNA matches it firmly. Size is stated for part of the rows, as once, few or many counts, or as a class when the clone is expanded.

cdr3_nt: TGTGCCTGGGACCCGGGACAGGGGAACACCGGGGAGCTGTTTTTT
cdr3_aa: CAWDPGQGNTGELFF
d_call: TRBD1
j_call: TRBJ2-2
v_call: TRBV30
clone_size: -

cdr3_nt: TGTGCCAGCAGTGAAGGGGCGGGGGGACTCCTTGGGGACAATGAGCAGTTCTTC
cdr3_aa: CASSEGAGGLLGDNEQFF
d_call: TRBD2
j_call: TRBJ2-1
v_call: TRBV6-1
clone_size: once

cdr3_nt: TGTGCCAGCAGTTTAGACCACAGGGCGGGCTATGGCTACACCTTC
cdr3_aa: CASSLDHRAGYGYTF
d_call: -
j_call: TRBJ1-2
v_call: TRBV28
clone_size: -

cdr3_nt: TGTGCCAGCACCACTGAGTTGGCCCAGTACTTC
cdr3_aa: CASTTELAQYF
d_call: -
j_call: TRBJ2-5
v_call: TRBV6-1
clone_size: once

cdr3_nt: TGTGCCAGCAGTGATCCCCGGGGGAGGGGCCTAGGTAATGAGCAGTTCTTC
cdr3_aa: CASSDPRGRGLGNEQFF
d_call: TRBD2
j_call: TRBJ2-1
v_call: TRBV25-1
clone_size: -

cdr3_nt: TGCGCCAGCAGATGGGGCGGGAACACTGAAGCTTTCTTT
cdr3_aa: CASRWGGNTEAFF
d_call: -
j_call: TRBJ1-1
v_call: TRBV5-1
clone_size: -

cdr3_nt: TGTGCCAGCAGTACCGCCTGGGGGGTGAACACTGAAGCTTTCTTT
cdr3_aa: CASSTAWGVNTEAFF
d_call: -
j_call: TRBJ1-1
v_call: TRBV6-5
clone_size: -

cdr3_nt: TGTGCCAGCAGTAACTCCAGGTACAATGAGCAGTTCTTC
cdr3_aa: CASSNSRYNEQFF
d_call: -
j_call: TRBJ2-1
v_call: TRBV6-5
clone_size: -

cdr3_nt: TGTGCCAGCAGTGAGGGGACAGCCAACACTGAAGCTTTCTTT
cdr3_aa: CASSEGTANTEAFF
d_call: TRBD1
j_call: TRBJ1-1
v_call: TRBV6-1
clone_size: -

cdr3_nt: TGTGCCAGCAGCCAAAAGGGACAGGGGGCGGGTACTGAAGCTTTCTTT
cdr3_aa: CASSQKGQGAGTEAFF
d_call: TRBD1
j_call: TRBJ1-1
v_call: TRBV7-9
clone_size: -

cdr3_nt: TGTGCCAGCAGTGAATGGCGGGGGTCCTACGAGCAGTACTTC
cdr3_aa: CASSEWRGSYEQYF
d_call: TRBD2
j_call: TRBJ2-7
v_call: TRBV6-1
clone_size: -

cdr3_nt: TGTGCCACGAAGACTAGCGGGCAAGAGACCCAGTACTTC
cdr3_aa: CATKTSGQETQYF
d_call: TRBD2
j_call: TRBJ2-5
v_call: TRBV10-3
clone_size: -

cdr3_nt: TGCGCCAGCAGCCAAGATCGCAGGGGACAGGGGTACTCACCCCTCCACTTT
cdr3_aa: CASSQDRRGQGYSPLHF
d_call: TRBD1
j_call: TRBJ1-6
v_call: TRBV4-1
clone_size: -

cdr3_nt: TGTGCCGGAAGGACTAGCGGGGGGTACACCGGGGAGCTGTTTTTT
cdr3_aa: CAGRTSGGYTGELFF
d_call: TRBD2
j_call: TRBJ2-2
v_call: TRBV6-1
clone_size: -

cdr3_nt: TGTGCCAGCAGCCAAGATCCTCAGGGCTACGAGCAGTACTTC
cdr3_aa: CASSQDPQGYEQYF
d_call: -
j_call: TRBJ2-7
v_call: TRBV4-2
clone_size: -

cdr3_nt: TGTGCCAGCAGCCCTCGGCACGGGGGGGAAGCTTTCTTT
cdr3_aa: CASSPRHGGEAFF
d_call: -
j_call: TRBJ1-1
v_call: TRBV5-5
clone_size: -

cdr3_nt: TGTGCCAGCTCACCACCGGGACAGGGGTCCGGCTACACCTTC
cdr3_aa: CASSPPGQGSGYTF
d_call: TRBD1
j_call: TRBJ1-2
v_call: TRBV18
clone_size: -

cdr3_nt: TGTGCCAGTAGTGAGAGACAGCGCAATCAGCCCCAGCATTTT
cdr3_aa: CASSERQRNQPQHF
d_call: -
j_call: TRBJ1-5
v_call: TRBV19
clone_size: -

cdr3_nt: TGTGCCAGCAGCCTACAGCGGGGGGGGAACACCGGGGAGCTGTTTTTT
cdr3_aa: CASSLQRGGNTGELFF
d_call: TRBD2
j_call: TRBJ2-2
v_call: TRBV7-2
clone_size: -

cdr3_nt: TGTGCCAGCAGGCCCGGGGGGGAGGAGGATGGCTACACCTTC
cdr3_aa: CASRPGGEEDGYTF
d_call: -
j_call: TRBJ1-2
v_call: TRBV5-4
clone_size: -

cdr3_nt: TGTGCCAGCTCACCGGGGGGGGCCACGGGTCAGCCCCAGCATTTT
cdr3_aa: CASSPGGATGQPQHF
d_call: -
j_call: TRBJ1-5
v_call: TRBV18
clone_size: -

cdr3_nt: TGTGCCAGCAGCTCCCGGACACCGACCTACGAGCAGTACTTC
cdr3_aa: CASSSRTPTYEQYF
d_call: -
j_call: TRBJ2-7
v_call: TRBV7-9
clone_size: few

cdr3_nt: TGTGCCAGCAGCCAAGTTCCGAGTTACTTCGGGACCGGGGAGCTGTTTTTT
cdr3_aa: CASSQVPSYFGTGELFF
d_call: -
j_call: TRBJ2-2
v_call: TRBV14
clone_size: -

cdr3_nt: TGTGCCAGCTCAGCCCTACAGGGATACAATGAGCAGTTCTTC
cdr3_aa: CASSALQGYNEQFF
d_call: -
j_call: TRBJ2-1
v_call: TRBV18
clone_size: -

cdr3_nt: TGTGCCAGCTCACCGACAGGCATCTCCTACGAGCAGTACTTC
cdr3_aa: CASSPTGISYEQYF
d_call: -
j_call: TRBJ2-7
v_call: TRBV18
clone_size: -

cdr3_nt: TGTGCCAGCAGCCTCCAGGGGAACACTGAAGCTTTCTTT
cdr3_aa: CASSLQGNTEAFF
d_call: -
j_call: TRBJ1-1
v_call: TRBV6-1
clone_size: -

cdr3_nt: TGTGCCTGGAGTGGGCTAGCGGGACTAACTACAGATACGCAGTATTTT
cdr3_aa: CAWSGLAGLTTDTQYF
d_call: TRBD2
j_call: TRBJ2-3
v_call: TRBV30
clone_size: -

cdr3_nt: TGCAGCGTTGAACAGATTTATGGCTACACCTTC
cdr3_aa: CSVEQIYGYTF
d_call: -
j_call: TRBJ1-2
v_call: TRBV29-1
clone_size: -

cdr3_nt: TGTGCCAGCAGTGGACTAGCGGGGGGGAACAATGAGCAGTTCTTC
cdr3_aa: CASSGLAGGNNEQFF
d_call: TRBD2
j_call: TRBJ2-1
v_call: TRBV2
clone_size: -

cdr3_nt: TGTGCCAGCAGCCAAGAAAACACCGGGACAAGAGACACTGAAGCTTTCTTT
cdr3_aa: CASSQENTGTRDTEAFF
d_call: -
j_call: TRBJ1-1
v_call: TRBV5-6
clone_size: -

cdr3_nt: TGTGCCAGTAGTATAGGCGGGGCAGGATCCTACGAGCAGTACTTC
cdr3_aa: CASSIGGAGSYEQYF
d_call: -
j_call: TRBJ2-7
v_call: TRBV19
clone_size: -

cdr3_nt: TGTGCCAGTAGTATAGGCCCGTTGGGGACAAAGGGTGAGCAGTTCTTC
cdr3_aa: CASSIGPLGTKGEQFF
d_call: -
j_call: TRBJ2-1
v_call: TRBV19
clone_size: -

cdr3_nt: TGTGCCAGCAGCCCCGGGACAGGTTATAGCAATCAGCCCCAGCATTTT
cdr3_aa: CASSPGTGYSNQPQHF
d_call: TRBD1
j_call: TRBJ1-5
v_call: TRBV7-6
clone_size: -

cdr3_nt: TGTGCCAGCAGTGAAGGCAGCCGGAGCGATTACGAGCAGTACTTC
cdr3_aa: CASSEGSRSDYEQYF
d_call: -
j_call: TRBJ2-7
v_call: TRBV6-1
clone_size: once

cdr3_nt: TGCGCCAGCGGGAAGGGGACAGGCTACACTGAAGCTTTCTTT
cdr3_aa: CASGKGTGYTEAFF
d_call: TRBD1
j_call: TRBJ1-1
v_call: TRBV10-1
clone_size: -

cdr3_nt: TGTGCCAGCAGCTTTCCAGGGGACAATGAGCAGTTCTTC
cdr3_aa: CASSFPGDNEQFF
d_call: -
j_call: TRBJ2-1
v_call: TRBV7-7
clone_size: -

cdr3_nt: TGTGCCAGCAGCCGGACAGTGAACACTGAAGCTTTCTTT
cdr3_aa: CASSRTVNTEAFF
d_call: -
j_call: TRBJ1-1
v_call: TRBV5-4
clone_size: -